What follows is one T cell receptor beta chain and its context. As yet, its antigen is unknown. The CDR3 has 14 amino acids. Looked up from germline, CDR1 is SNHLY and CDR2 is FYNNEI. V was pared by 6 bases and J by 5 bases, with 15 bases between. Researchers took lesional scalp punch biopsies and peripheral blood from people who were alopecia areata patients. The sample comes from a study of CD8+ T cells in alopecia areata. Findings and limits, study-wide: Greater clonality was observed in lesional scalp samples, especially alopecia totalis/universalis, versus normal scalp. In patients, TCRs were shared less clearly than in mice, and HLA may possibly be involved. Sequences from scalp samples also cover resident alphabeta T cells of normal skin.

It was cDNA, reverse transcribed from extracted RNA, that served as the sequencing template. The data were produced by immunoSEQ multiplex PCR, yet TCRdb's version contains in-frame clones alone and is incomplete. The repertoire consists of approximately 89,000 clones, with just over 50% occurring once and the leading ten covering around 5%. The genes are TRBV2 and TRBJ2-3, with D perhaps TRBD1 or TRBD2 (5 bases each). The sequenced material came from NKG2D-high CD8+ T cells sorted from blood. This receptor was identified in a human donor with alopecia areata. DNA for the CDR3: TGTGCCAGCAGAGGGGACCCGACTGGAGATACGCAGTATTTT. Protein product: CASRGDPTGDTQYF.